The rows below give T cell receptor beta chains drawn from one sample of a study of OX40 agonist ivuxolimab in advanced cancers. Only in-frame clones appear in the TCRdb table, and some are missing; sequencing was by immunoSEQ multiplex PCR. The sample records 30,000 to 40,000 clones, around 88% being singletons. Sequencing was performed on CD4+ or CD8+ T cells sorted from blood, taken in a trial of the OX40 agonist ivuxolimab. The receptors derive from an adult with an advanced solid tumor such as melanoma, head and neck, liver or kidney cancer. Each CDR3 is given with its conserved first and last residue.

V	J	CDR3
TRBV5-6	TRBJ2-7	CASSSYGTGESSYEQYF
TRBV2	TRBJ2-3	CASSEQTPDTQYF
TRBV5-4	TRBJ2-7	CASSPDSNEQYF
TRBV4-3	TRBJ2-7	CASSQGWGRFEQYF
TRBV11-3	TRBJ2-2	CASSLGLAVSGELFF
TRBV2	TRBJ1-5	CATQGAGQPQHF
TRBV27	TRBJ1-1	CASSFSYSVNTEAFF
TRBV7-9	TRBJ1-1	CASSPGQGRAFF
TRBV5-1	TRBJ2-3	CASSFERQGSDTQYF
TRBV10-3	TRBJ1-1	CAPRMGPSRTEAFF
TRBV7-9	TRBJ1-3	CASSLGQRAKNTIYF
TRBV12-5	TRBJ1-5	CASGPREQSSLQPQHF